The 18 T cell receptor beta chains presented below share a single source sample, sequenced in a study of naive and memory T cell subsets. Whole blood, 2 to 2.5 ml, came from adult healthy volunteers. Alpha and beta constant region primers primed reverse transcription for blood and skin samples. Each CDR3 protein gets one entry after TCRdb re-called the 5' RACE reads with MiXCR. Here the sample spans approximately 24,000 distinct CDR3 sequences, roughly 25% being singletons. The receptor set was obtained from a female donor in good health.

The chain employs TRBV20-1 and TRBJ2-7; possibly TRBD2 for D (5 bases). Germline CDR1 DFQATT, CDR2 SNEGSKA (reference sequence). The CDR3 runs 13 residues. V was cut by 3 bases and J by 7 bases, with 16 bases left in between. CDR3 DNA sequence: TGCAGTGCTAGCTCTACAGACTACCTGGAGCAGTACTTC. It specifies CSASSTDYLEQYF.

This clonotype was counted at least ten times. The chain is built from TRBV29-1 and TRBJ2-1; D is undetermined. The CDR3 is made up of 13 amino acids. Germline CDR1 and CDR2: SQVTM and ANQGSEA. V lost 4 bases and J lost 0, with 7 bases in between. The CDR3 here is CSVASSSYNEQFF. CDR3 nucleotides: TGCAGCGTTGCTAGTAGCTCCTACAATGAGCAGTTCTTC.

J is TRBJ2-5 and V is TRBV15; D gene ambiguous. The V gene's germline CDR1 is LNHNV and CDR2 YYDKDF (reference sequence). V lost 0 bases to trimming and J lost 4 bases, with 6 bases between them. The CDR3 is 13 residues long. Here the CDR3 DNA reads TGTGCCACCAGCAGAGATTCCAGAGAGACCCAGTACTTC. Residues: CATSRDSRETQYF.

This clonotype qualifies as medium-sized. This sequence joins TRBV19 and TRBJ2-2; a possible D gene is TRBD2 (6 bases). V lost 4 bases, J lost 1 base, and 13 bases lay in between. The CDR3 sequence is 16 residues long. Germline V gene sequence: CDR1 LNHDA, CDR2 SQIVND (reference sequence). The CDR3 region has the DNA TGTGCCAGTAGTAAAAAGGGACTTATGAACACCGGGGAGCTGTTTTTT. It yields the protein CASSKKGLMNTGELFF.

This clonotype was counted between two and nine times. The chain combines TRBV29-1 with TRBJ2-3; D perhaps matches TRBD2 (6 bases). Germline V gives CDR1 SQVTM, CDR2 ANQGSEA. This CDR3 is 13 amino acids long. The V end was cut by 6 bases, the J end by 0 bases, with 10 bases between. DNA for the CDR3: TGCAGCGTCGCCGGGACTAGCACAGATACGCAGTATTTT. Its protein is CSVAGTSTDTQYF.

This clonotype was seen ten or more times. The chain employs TRBV15 and TRBJ2-3; D call uncertain. V was clipped by 1 base and J by 1 base, with 3 bases between them. Germline V gives CDR1 LNHNV, CDR2 YYDKDF (reference sequence). This CDR3 has 13 amino acids. CDR3 DNA sequence: TGTGCCACCAGCAGAGGGGGCACAGATACGCAGTATTTT. It yields the protein CATSRGGTDTQYF.

The table lists this clonotype with a few counts. The rearrangement joins TRBV12-3 or TRBV12-4 to TRBJ2-5, with D perhaps TRBD2 (6 bases). The CDR3 contains 14 residues. Trimming took 5 bases from V and 5 from J, leaving 15 bases between them. In DNA, the CDR3 is TGTGCCAGCAGTCTAGGGTTTGGGGGGGAGACCCAGTACTTC. Translation: CASSLGFGGETQYF.

The V call is TRBV20-1, the J call TRBJ2-1; D might be TRBD2 (5 bases). Germline V gives CDR1 DFQATT, CDR2 SNEGSKA (reference sequence). The CDR3 totals 14 residues. Trimming pared 0 bases from V and 4 bases from J, leaving 10 bases between. As DNA, the CDR3 is TGCAGTGCTAGAGAATCACTAGATTACAATGAGCAGTTCTTC. Translating gives CSARESLDYNEQFF.

V and J are TRBV20-1 and TRBJ2-3; D is undetermined. CDR3 size: 14 residues. Germline CDR1 and CDR2: DFQATT and SNEGSKA (reference sequence). Trimming stripped 1 base from V and 2 bases from J, with 10 bases between. The DNA of the CDR3 is TGCAGTGCTAGAGCTCACGTGGCCACAGATACGCAGTATTTT. This codes for CSARAHVATDTQYF.

The J gene is TRBJ1-2, the V gene TRBV5-6; D not resolved. The CDR3 contains 12 residues. Germline CDR1 and CDR2: SGHDT and YYEEEE. The V gene lost 7 bases and the J gene lost 11 bases, with 18 bases spanning the gap. The CDR3 region is CASVIGGGSYTF. CDR3 coding DNA: TGTGCCAGCGTTATCGGCGGCGGGAGTTACACCTTC.

This clonotype was detected a few times. The J gene is TRBJ1-1, the V gene TRBV29-1; 7 positions agree with TRBD1. V lost 2 bases and J lost 4; bases outside the gene matches: 10. This CDR3 comprises 15 residues. Germline CDR1 SQVTM, CDR2 ANQGSEA. Here the CDR3 DNA reads TGCAGCGTTGAAACGCGGGCAGGGGGAGGCACTGAAGCTTTCTTT. Translated: CSVETRAGGGTEAFF.

This clonotype ranks as medium-sized. The V and J genes are TRBV4-1 and TRBJ2-7; D gene ambiguous. With 3 bases removed from V and 4 bases from J, the gap between germline ends came to 7 bases. Germline CDR1 is MGHRA and CDR2 is YSYEKL. The CDR3 covers 12 residues. CDR3 residues: CASSQSSYEQYF. In DNA, the CDR3 is TGCGCCAGCAGCCAGTCCAGTTACGAGCAGTACTTC.

The V and J genes are TRBV20-1 and TRBJ1-1; no clear D. Germline assignment: CDR1 DFQATT and CDR2 SNEGSKA (reference sequence). Trimming removed 3 bases at V and 4 bases at J, with 6 bases between. The CDR3 has 11 amino acids. CDR3 sequence (DNA): TGCAGTGCTAGGGCTGGCACTGAAGCTTTCTTT. It translates to CSARAGTEAFF.

This clonotype was picked up many times. The chain is built from TRBV10-3 and TRBJ2-7; D is undetermined. The CDR3 is 15 amino acids. V lost 0 bases, J lost 0 bases, and 9 bases lay in between. Germline values: CDR1 ENHRY, CDR2 SYGVKD. The CDR3 loop is CAISESAPASYEQYF. CDR3 nucleotide sequence: TGTGCCATCAGTGAGTCGGCGCCGGCCTCCTACGAGCAGTACTTC.

The gene calls are TRBV12-3 or TRBV12-4 and TRBJ2-3; the D is unclear. The CDR3 runs to 11 residues. V was clipped by 3 bases and J by 7 bases, with 5 bases between them. This CDR3 is CASSLGNTQYF. The CDR3 bases are TGTGCCAGCAGTTTGGGGAATACGCAGTATTTT.

This clonotype was detected many times. The CDR3 sequence is CSAARGQGGRYEQYF. CDR3 bases: TGCAGTGCCGCGCGGGGACAGGGGGGTAGATACGAGCAGTACTTC. The V and J genes are TRBV20-1 and TRBJ2-7; TRBD1 aligns across 11 bases. This CDR3 is built from 15 residues. Per germline, CDR1 DFQATT and CDR2 SNEGSKA (reference sequence). J lost 4 bases, V lost 6 bases, and 11 bases had no gene match.

By share of the sample, this clonotype is medium-sized (0.01 to 0.1%). The chain combines TRBV18 with TRBJ2-1, with 7 bases identical to TRBD1. Germline CDR1 is KGHSH and CDR2 is LQKENI. The trim removed 6 bases at V and 3 bases at J, leaving 8 bases unmatched. This CDR3 is built from 15 residues. The CDR3 sequence: CASSQRQGLYNEQFF. The CDR3 DNA reads as TGTGCCAGCTCCCAAAGACAGGGTCTCTACAATGAGCAGTTCTTC.

The rearrangement links TRBV6-5 to TRBJ1-2; possible D gene TRBD1, 6 bases. The CDR3 is made up of 15 amino acids. Trimming pared 5 bases from V and 8 bases from J, leaving 21 bases between. CDR1 and CDR2 from the germline V gene are MNHEY and SVGAGI. CDR3 DNA: TGTGCCAGCAGTAATCCCCCTGGGGGGGCTGAGGGCTACACCTTC. This translates into CASSNPPGGAEGYTF.